What follows describes a single T cell receptor beta chain. Its antigen is undetermined. This entry belongs to a study of Ad26.COV2.S vaccination and SARS-CoV-2 variants. Method: immunoSEQ multiplex PCR; TCRdb's copy keeps in-frame clones and lacks some. This sample yields about 330,000 clones, of which roughly 90% are seen a single time; about 5% belongs to the top ten. The V end was cut by 6 bases, the J end by 3 bases, with 21 bases between. The CDR3 length is 16 residues. The V gene's germline CDR1 is MDHEN and CDR2 SYDVKM. Treatment noted: roughly 19 received Ad26.COV2.S at low or high dose, single or two shots; roughly five received placebo; per-sample allocation not given. Material that was analyzed had been drawn on day 63 after the first vaccine or placebo injection. Study-wide points: Relative to placebo recipients, vaccine recipients exhibited elevated spike-specific TCR breadth. Those who received vaccine or placebo ended up with similar non-spike TCR breadth.

The rearrangement joins TRBV28 to TRBJ2-7; no definite D call. The material sequenced was peripheral blood, taken in a trial of Ad26.COV2.S vaccine versus placebo. The sequence came from a person aged 18-60 years who received the Ad26.COV2.S COVID-19 vaccine or a placebo. This chain's CDR3 is CASSSDTARDYYEQYV. The CDR3 DNA follows: TGTGCCAGCAGCTCCGACACCGCTAGGGATTACTACGAGCAGTACGTC.